This paragraph covers one T cell receptor (beta chain) sequence. The antigen is undetermined. The data derive from a study of T cells after yellow fever vaccination. General study findings and limits: Any FACS-sorted repertoire could hold abundant clonotypes that contaminate it from the bulk population.

Trimming shortened V by 4 bases and J by 2 bases, and 8 bases separated the two germline ends. Germline-derived CDR1 and CDR2 are LNHDA and SQIVND (reference sequence). This CDR3 has 13 amino acids. TCRdb ran MiXCR on the 5' RACE reads and lists one entry per CDR3 protein. Found here are around 600,000 distinct CDR3 sequences, around an eighth of them singletons; the top ten hold 15%. This TCR came from a young man who received the YFV17D yellow fever vaccine. This sequence joins TRBV19 and TRBJ1-2; a weak D match, TRBD1 (6 bases). This material consisted of PBMCs, taken on the day of the yellow fever booster vaccination. The CDR3 loop reads CASSNTGNYGYTF. The CDR3 region has the DNA TGTGCCAGTAGTAACACAGGGAACTATGGCTACACCTTC.